Each of the 7 T cell receptor beta chains below was sequenced from the same sample in a study of shared clonotypes between healthy human individuals. Selected positively for CCR7 and CD45RO-negative, naive CD8 cells excluded terminally differentiated effector memory CD45RA+ cells. Profiled with immunoSEQ multiplex PCR; TCRdb holds only in-frame clones, not every one. The sample contains around 1.9 million clones, 93% of which appear only once. The sequencing input was naive CD8+ T cells from PBMCs. These receptors were obtained from a man aged 18-30 years in good health. Some clones in this sample may be carry-over from other donors' samples.

This clone has more than one count but fewer than ten. This chain joins TRBV7-9 and TRBJ1-5; a possible D gene is TRBD1 (5 bases). The V end lost 5 bases, the J end lost 4 bases, and 18 bases lay between the germline ends. The CDR3 consists of 16 residues. Per the germline V gene, CDR1 is SEHNR and CDR2 is FQNEAQ (reference sequence). The chain's CDR3 is CASSAMGQASNQPQHF. CDR3 coding DNA: TGTGCCAGCAGCGCAATGGGGCAAGCGAGTAATCAGCCCCAGCATTTT.

Concerning this clone itself: This same CDR3 is encoded by further DNA sequences in the sample. The rearrangement links TRBV6-5 to TRBJ2-7; tentatively, D is TRBD2 (6 bases). CDR1 is MNHEY and CDR2 is SVGAGI in the germline V gene. The CDR3 runs 14 residues. V was clipped by 2 bases and J by 2 bases, with 10 bases between them. In DNA, the CDR3 is TGTGCCAGCAGTTACGGGGGGACGGCCTACGAGCAGTACTTC. Translation gives CASSYGGTAYEQYF.

The V and J genes are TRBV11-2 and TRBJ2-3; D possibly corresponds to TRBD1 (6 bases). Trimming removed 3 bases from V and 0 bases from J, with 10 bases in between. This CDR3 has 15 residues. Looked up from germline, CDR1 is SGHAT and CDR2 is FQNNGV. The CDR3 DNA sequence: TGTGCCAGCAGCTTTCTTACAGGGAGCACAGATACGCAGTATTTT. This gives the protein CASSFLTGSTDTQYF.

The table lists this clone with a few counts. The chain is built from TRBV4-2 and TRBJ1-5, with unresolved D. There are 15 residues in the CDR3. CDR1 is LGHNA and CDR2 is YNFKEQ in the germline V gene. V lost 4 bases and J lost 0, with 10 bases in between. The CDR3 region has the DNA TGTGCCAGCAGCCTGACGCCCCGTAGCAATCAGCCCCAGCATTTT. Encoded protein: CASSLTPRSNQPQHF.

J is TRBJ2-5 and V is TRBV4-1; the D is unclear. The better agreement between TRBJ2-7 and the DNA end casts doubt on the J call. This CDR3 is 12 amino acids long. Germline V gene sequence: CDR1 MGHRA, CDR2 YSYEKL. CDR3 loop: CASSQEAYEQYF. In DNA form, the CDR3 reads TGCGCCAGCAGCCAAGAGGCGTACGAGCAGTACTTC.

CDR3 amino acids: CASSQDWAGLSNQPQHF. CDR3 coding DNA: TGCGCCAGCAGCCAAGATTGGGCGGGGCTTAGCAATCAGCCCCAGCATTTT. The chain combines TRBV4-3 with TRBJ1-5, with a possible D match to TRBD1 (5 bases). The CDR3 extends over 17 amino acids. V shed 0 bases and J shed 0 bases, with 12 bases lying between them. Germline CDR1 reads LGHNA; CDR2 reads YSLEER.

In this sample, this clone turned up once. The chain recombines TRBV27 with TRBJ2-1, with 7 bases identical to TRBD1. Germline V gene lookup returns CDR1 MNHEY and CDR2 SMNVEV (reference sequence). CDR3 size: 16 residues. The V and J ends lost 5 bases and 1 base, in that order; junction bases with no gene match: 8. The CDR3 DNA follows: TGTGCCAGCAGTCCCACGACAGGGCTTTCCTACAATGAGCAGTTCTTC. Translation gives CASSPTTGLSYNEQFF.